This is a list of T cell receptor beta chains from one sample in a study of T cells in Graves' hyperthyroidism and ophthalmopathy. TCRdb called the multiplex PCR reads again in MiXCR, with one record for every CDR3 protein. In the table there are around 690,000 distinct CDR3 sequences, roughly 17% of which are singletons. The sequenced material came from blood. Receptors were obtained from a man aged 45-65 years with Graves' hyperthyroidism. Both conserved end residues are part of each CDR3. A D gene is named only where the DNA matches it firmly. The size field is filled for only some rows; it gives once, few, many or a size class.

cdr3_nt: TGTGCCAGCAGCTTAGAACCGATGACCCAAGAGACCCGGTACTTC; cdr3_aa: CASSLEPMTQETRYF; v_call: TRBV7-2; d_call: NA; clone_size: few; j_call: TRBJ2-5
cdr3_nt: TGTGCCAGCAGTCTTATAGCGGCCACTAGCACAGATACGCAGTATTTT; cdr3_aa: CASSLIAATSTDTQYF; v_call: TRBV27; d_call: NA; clone_size: few; j_call: TRBJ2-3
cdr3_nt: TGTGCCACTAGCAGTCCTAGCACAGATACGCAGTATTTT; cdr3_aa: CATSSPSTDTQYF; v_call: TRBV19; d_call: NA; clone_size: NA; j_call: TRBJ2-3
cdr3_nt: TGTGCCAGCAGGACGGACAGCATTGACACTTATGGCTACACCTTC; cdr3_aa: CASRTDSIDTYGYTF; v_call: TRBV2; d_call: NA; clone_size: many; j_call: TRBJ1-2
cdr3_nt: TGCGCCAGCAGCCGCGACCTAAGTCTCTACGAGCAGTACTTC; cdr3_aa: CASSRDLSLYEQYF; v_call: TRBV4-1; d_call: NA; clone_size: NA; j_call: TRBJ2-7
cdr3_nt: TGTGCCAGCAGCTTCGCCGAAGGGGAGACCCAGTACTTC; cdr3_aa: CASSFAEGETQYF; v_call: TRBV11-3; d_call: NA; clone_size: many; j_call: TRBJ2-5
cdr3_nt: TGTGCCAGCAGTGACAGGGTGGGCAATTCACCCCTCCACTTT; cdr3_aa: CASSDRVGNSPLHF; v_call: TRBV28; d_call: TRBD1; clone_size: NA; j_call: TRBJ1-6
cdr3_nt: TGCGCCAGCAGCTTTCTTGGGGCTGCCGGGGAGCTGTTTTTT; cdr3_aa: CASSFLGAAGELFF; v_call: TRBV5-1; d_call: NA; clone_size: NA; j_call: TRBJ2-2
cdr3_nt: TGTGCCAGCAGTTCGTTAGCGGGAGAGAGGTACATTCAGTACTTC; cdr3_aa: CASSSLAGERYIQYF; v_call: TRBV27; d_call: TRBD2; clone_size: NA; j_call: TRBJ2-4
cdr3_nt: TGTGCCAGCCAATCAGACCAGCGAAGCACAGATACGCAGTATTTT; cdr3_aa: CASQSDQRSTDTQYF; v_call: TRBV18; d_call: NA; clone_size: many; j_call: TRBJ2-3
cdr3_nt: TGTGCCATCAGGAAACAGGGGGCGAACACTGAAGCTTTCTTT; cdr3_aa: CAIRKQGANTEAFF; v_call: TRBV10-3; d_call: TRBD1; clone_size: NA; j_call: TRBJ1-1
cdr3_nt: TGCGCCAGCAGCTTGGGAACAGGGGGCAACAATGAGCAGTTCTTC; cdr3_aa: CASSLGTGGNNEQFF; v_call: TRBV5-1; d_call: TRBD1; clone_size: NA; j_call: TRBJ2-1
cdr3_nt: TGTGCCGGGAACCGACAGGGAAATTCACCCCTCCACTTT; cdr3_aa: CAGNRQGNSPLHF; v_call: TRBV30; d_call: TRBD1; clone_size: many; j_call: TRBJ1-6
cdr3_nt: TGTGCCAGCCATGGACTGACTGGGGCCAACGTCCTGACTTTC; cdr3_aa: CASHGLTGANVLTF; v_call: TRBV28; d_call: NA; clone_size: many; j_call: TRBJ2-6
cdr3_nt: TGTGCCTGGACACGACAGGGGTTAGAGACCCAGTACTTC; cdr3_aa: CAWTRQGLETQYF; v_call: TRBV30; d_call: TRBD1; clone_size: many; j_call: TRBJ2-5
cdr3_nt: TGTGCCAGCAGTTACTCGGGACTAGCGGGTTCCACAGATACGCAGTATTTT; cdr3_aa: CASSYSGLAGSTDTQYF; v_call: TRBV6-5; d_call: TRBD2; clone_size: many; j_call: TRBJ2-3
cdr3_nt: TGTGCCAGCAGTTTCAAGACTAGCAGGGAGACCCAGTACTTC; cdr3_aa: CASSFKTSRETQYF; v_call: TRBV27; d_call: TRBD2; clone_size: many; j_call: TRBJ2-5
cdr3_nt: TGTGCCAGCAGCGCACCTAGATTTGGCACAGATACGCAGTATTTT; cdr3_aa: CASSAPRFGTDTQYF; v_call: TRBV7-2; d_call: NA; clone_size: NA; j_call: TRBJ2-3
cdr3_nt: TGTGCCAGCAGTGCCGGACTCTTCTCCGGGGAGCTGTTTTTT; cdr3_aa: CASSAGLFSGELFF; v_call: TRBV12-3/TRBV12-4; d_call: NA; clone_size: few; j_call: TRBJ2-2
cdr3_nt: TGTGCCAGCAGTTTAATTCCTACAGGGTACGAGCAGTACTTC; cdr3_aa: CASSLIPTGYEQYF; v_call: TRBV27; d_call: NA; clone_size: many; j_call: TRBJ2-7
cdr3_nt: TGTGCCAGCAGCCCCAGGACTAGCGGGAGAAGGGCCTACGAGCAGTACTTC; cdr3_aa: CASSPRTSGRRAYEQYF; v_call: TRBV3-1; d_call: TRBD2; clone_size: many; j_call: TRBJ2-7
cdr3_nt: TGTGCCAGCAGCTTAGAGGGACTAGCGCCCGGGGAGCTGTTTTTT; cdr3_aa: CASSLEGLAPGELFF; v_call: TRBV7-8; d_call: TRBD2; clone_size: many; j_call: TRBJ2-2
cdr3_nt: TGTGCCAGCAGCCAGAATGCCGGCACTGAAGCTTTCTTT; cdr3_aa: CASSQNAGTEAFF; v_call: TRBV14; d_call: NA; clone_size: few; j_call: TRBJ1-1
cdr3_nt: TGTGCCAGCAGCGGACCGCGAGTTGAAGCTTTCTTT; cdr3_aa: CASSGPRVEAFF; v_call: TRBV11-1; d_call: NA; clone_size: many; j_call: TRBJ1-1
cdr3_nt: TGTGCCAGCAGTTTCCAGGCGACTGAAGCTTTCTTT; cdr3_aa: CASSFQATEAFF; v_call: TRBV28; d_call: NA; clone_size: many; j_call: TRBJ1-1
cdr3_nt: TGTGCCAGCAGTTTAACAGGGAACACTGGAGCTTTCTTT; cdr3_aa: CASSLTGNTGAFF; v_call: TRBV12-3/TRBV12-4; d_call: NA; clone_size: NA; j_call: TRBJ1-1
cdr3_nt: TGCAGCGTTGAAGGGGGAGACGAGACCTACGAGCAGTACTTC; cdr3_aa: CSVEGGDETYEQYF; v_call: TRBV29-1; d_call: NA; clone_size: few; j_call: TRBJ2-7
cdr3_nt: TGTGCCAGCAGTAGAGACAGGGACCACGAGCAGTACTTC; cdr3_aa: CASSRDRDHEQYF; v_call: TRBV12-3/TRBV12-4; d_call: TRBD1; clone_size: many; j_call: TRBJ2-7
cdr3_nt: TGTGCCAGCAAAGGCCAGATTTTTAATCAGCCCCAGCATTTT; cdr3_aa: CASKGQIFNQPQHF; v_call: TRBV2; d_call: NA; clone_size: NA; j_call: TRBJ1-5
cdr3_nt: TGTGCCAGCAGCTTAGCAACTAATGAAAAACTGTTTTTT; cdr3_aa: CASSLATNEKLFF; v_call: TRBV28; d_call: NA; clone_size: many; j_call: TRBJ1-4
cdr3_nt: TGTGCCAGCAGGTCACGACAGGGCCGGAACACTGAAGCTTTCTTT; cdr3_aa: CASRSRQGRNTEAFF; v_call: TRBV7-2; d_call: TRBD1; clone_size: many; j_call: TRBJ1-1
cdr3_nt: TGTGCCAGCAGCCCCTCGGCTAGCGGGAGCTCAGATACGCAGTATTTT; cdr3_aa: CASSPSASGSSDTQYF; v_call: TRBV16; d_call: TRBD2; clone_size: NA; j_call: TRBJ2-3
cdr3_nt: TGTGCCAGCAGCCCACAGGGAATGAACACTGAAGCTTTCTTT; cdr3_aa: CASSPQGMNTEAFF; v_call: TRBV12-3/TRBV12-4; d_call: NA; clone_size: many; j_call: TRBJ1-1
cdr3_nt: TGTGCCAGCAGCCAACGGGGGACAGGGAGAACCACTGAAGCTTTCTTT; cdr3_aa: CASSQRGTGRTTEAFF; v_call: TRBV3-1; d_call: TRBD1; clone_size: few; j_call: TRBJ1-1
cdr3_nt: TGCAGTGTACCGGGACAGGGAGGCGGGAGGGCCTCCTACGAGCAGTACTTC; cdr3_aa: CSVPGQGGGRASYEQYF; v_call: TRBV20-1; d_call: NA; clone_size: many; j_call: TRBJ2-7
cdr3_nt: TGTGCCAGCAGTGAAAACGGGCGGGCCTACGAGCAGTACTTC; cdr3_aa: CASSENGRAYEQYF; v_call: TRBV10-3; d_call: NA; clone_size: NA; j_call: TRBJ2-7
cdr3_nt: TGCAGCTCGGGACACCGAAACACTGAAGCTTTCTTT; cdr3_aa: CSSGHRNTEAFF; v_call: TRBV29-1; d_call: NA; clone_size: many; j_call: TRBJ1-1
cdr3_nt: TGTGCCAGCAGTTTAATAGTTACTAATAGCAATCAGCCCCAGCATTTT; cdr3_aa: CASSLIVTNSNQPQHF; v_call: TRBV28; d_call: NA; clone_size: many; j_call: TRBJ1-5
cdr3_nt: TGTGCCAGTATAACAACGAACACCGGGGAGCTGTTTTTT; cdr3_aa: CASITTNTGELFF; v_call: TRBV19; d_call: NA; clone_size: few; j_call: TRBJ2-2
cdr3_nt: TGTGCCAGCAGTTCGTATATAGGGACCGGGGAGCTGTTTTTT; cdr3_aa: CASSSYIGTGELFF; v_call: TRBV28; d_call: NA; clone_size: NA; j_call: TRBJ2-2
cdr3_nt: TGTGCCAGCCTCAAAGCGCCGGCCTACGAGCAGTACTTC; cdr3_aa: CASLKAPAYEQYF; v_call: TRBV6-1; d_call: NA; clone_size: many; j_call: TRBJ2-7
cdr3_nt: TGCAGTGCTCGAGACAGGGTGGGGGGATTCGTCTACAATGAGCAGTTCTTC; cdr3_aa: CSARDRVGGFVYNEQFF; v_call: TRBV20-1; d_call: NA; clone_size: NA; j_call: TRBJ2-1
cdr3_nt: TGTGCCAGCAGCCAGGCCCAGGGGCAGGGGAACGGAAACACCATATATTTT; cdr3_aa: CASSQAQGQGNGNTIYF; v_call: TRBV4-2; d_call: NA; clone_size: NA; j_call: TRBJ1-3
cdr3_nt: TGTGCCAGCAGTCCCTCTCTCGGACTAGCGTCCTACAATGAGCAGTTCTTC; cdr3_aa: CASSPSLGLASYNEQFF; v_call: TRBV28; d_call: TRBD2; clone_size: many; j_call: TRBJ2-1
cdr3_nt: TGTGCCAGCAGCTTAGATACCCCCCTCGCGGGCAACACCGGGGAGCTGTTTTTT; cdr3_aa: CASSLDTPLAGNTGELFF; v_call: TRBV11-2; d_call: NA; clone_size: many; j_call: TRBJ2-2
cdr3_nt: TGTGCCAGCAGTGTGACAAGGGCTGAGCAGTTCTTC; cdr3_aa: CASSVTRAEQFF; v_call: TRBV28; d_call: NA; clone_size: NA; j_call: TRBJ2-1
cdr3_nt: TGCAGTGCTAGTCCCAGATCTAACTATGGCTACACCTTC; cdr3_aa: CSASPRSNYGYTF; v_call: TRBV20-1; d_call: NA; clone_size: many; j_call: TRBJ1-2
cdr3_nt: TGTGCCAGCAGAACAGGGGTTCCTTACGAGCAGTACTTC; cdr3_aa: CASRTGVPYEQYF; v_call: TRBV6-1; d_call: TRBD1; clone_size: NA; j_call: TRBJ2-7
cdr3_nt: TGTGCCAGCAGCCATCTCGATGGCGGGAGGGAGGGAGAGACCCAGTACTTC; cdr3_aa: CASSHLDGGREGETQYF; v_call: TRBV7-9; d_call: TRBD2; clone_size: many; j_call: TRBJ2-5
cdr3_nt: TGTGCCAGCAGCTTAGAAATGCTGGGGGGAGAGGACGGCTACACCTTC; cdr3_aa: CASSLEMLGGEDGYTF; v_call: TRBV7-9; d_call: NA; clone_size: few; j_call: TRBJ1-2
cdr3_nt: TGTGCCACGCGACCGAGGACAACAAGGGACTACAATGAGCAGTTCTTC; cdr3_aa: CATRPRTTRDYNEQFF; v_call: TRBV28; d_call: NA; clone_size: many; j_call: TRBJ2-1